The entry below describes one T cell receptor beta chain. Its antigen is not yet known. The record has no base qualities; no much larger clone is one base away. The data were taken from a study of blood T cell repertoires in COVID-19 (dated by TCRdb to the early 2020s). Study-wide context: Samples covering the acute and convalescent phases of COVID-19 were provided by collaborators in the United States, Italy and Spain. A de-identified subject ID, COVID-19 status, age in years and sex were almost always included in the sample metadata. Where HLA class I and class II types were available, the types were taken from metadata supplied by the sample provider, not from assay-based typing. The prospective study material was composed of cDNA or gDNA derived from T cells, B-cell-depleted T cells, or PBMCs. The samples were drawn from the first 160 participants of the ongoing ImmuneRACE study and from 950 to 1,500 subjects provided by 6 global collaborators. The repertoires were released in a freely available public database meant as a resource for research on the immune response to SARS-CoV-2. Subjects who had been exposed to COVID-19, were actively infected with it, or had recovered from it provided the deeply sampled blood TCRbeta repertoires that made up the dataset.

The immunoSEQ Assay, a bias-controlled multiplex PCR, was used to amplify TCRbeta CDR3 regions from genomic DNA. Per the authors' processing: The number of nucleated cells in each sample was estimated from the amplification of reference gene primers within the assay. To quantify the absolute abundance of each unique TCRbeta CDR3 rearrangement, sequence reads were collapsed and filtered. For each sample, productive Simpson clonality was calculated as the square root of Simpson's diversity index over productive rearrangements. Here the immuneACCESS table is served through TCRdb, limited to in-frame sequences with V and J called. Missing clones are a known gap in these copies; in checked studies unresolved V genes cover under half, and the rest lacks a known reason. The DNA was the basis for D and trimming; V, J and clone size are from that table. The sample profile shows some 150,000 clones; 87% of them were found once. Roughly 4% of the sample comes from the top ten.

Samples from volunteer blood donors who had recovered from COVID-19 were contributed by a second Seattle source. Collaborating institutions collected whole blood in K2EDTA tubes following their own protocols. For TCRbeta analysis, collaborators shipped samples as frozen whole blood, isolated PBMCs, or DNA extracted from either of those sample types. The study at large found these results: The quantity of clinical and demographic metadata differed by source and by participant and was supplied without curation.

Via the germline V gene, CDR1 is SGHRS and CDR2 YFSETQ. Its CDR3 holds 13 amino acids, cysteine through phenylalanine. Just the 39-base CDR3 DNA is kept, in frame starting at base 1. Clipping removes 5 bases from V and 6 bases from J, with 4 as the unmatched junction base count. This clonotype originated in a woman aged 55-69 years who had recovered from COVID-19. The sample taken for sequencing was peripheral blood. The V and J genes are TRBV5-1 and TRBJ1-2, and TRBD1 matches 10 of the central bases. Read as DNA, the sequence is TGCGCCAGCAGTTACGGACAGGGGGATGGCTACACCTTC. The resulting protein is CASSYGQGDGYTF.